Below are 24 T cell receptor beta chains sequenced from a single sample in a study of shared clonotypes between healthy human individuals (dated by TCRdb to the early 2020s). Libraries came from the immunoSEQ multiplex PCR assay. TCRdb obtained this table from immuneACCESS and retained in-frame rearrangements with V and J assigned. These tables miss some clones; where compared with another copy, unresolved V genes account for less than half of the shortfall, and the remainder is unexplained. The sample has about 2,200,000 clones on record, 85% to 95% of them singletons. More than 1.5% of the sample is taken by the ten largest. CD8 naive samples were obtained by positive selection for CCR7 among CD45RO-negative cells, yielding a CD45RA+CCR7+ population from which TemRA cells were excluded. Sequenced sample: naive CD8+ T cells from PBMCs. The sample's cell subset or site, from its label and the paper: CD45RA+CCR7+. These receptors originate from a man between 18 and 35 years old in good health. Some clones in this sample may be carry-over from other donors' samples.

The chain has TRBV19 and TRBJ1-1; D is uncertain. V lost 0 bases, J lost 5 bases, and 13 bases lay in between. Per germline, CDR1 LNHDA and CDR2 SQIVND (reference sequence). The CDR3 contains 15 residues. CDR3 sequence reads: CASSIDRVASTEAFF. Written as DNA, the CDR3 is TGTGCCAGTAGTATAGATCGGGTGGCGAGTACTGAAGCTTTCTTT.

This chain links TRBV7-9 with TRBJ1-6, with 7 bases fitting TRBD1. The length of the CDR3 is 12 residues. The trim removed 6 bases at V and 15 bases at J, leaving 8 bases unmatched. Germline V gene lookup returns CDR1 SEHNR and CDR2 FQNEAQ (reference sequence). CDR3 in DNA: TGTGCCAGCAGTTCCCGGGACAGAGTCCTCCACTTT. Its translation is CASSSRDRVLHF.

Comment on this clone: Other DNA sequences of this sample code for an identical CDR3. The rearrangement links TRBV15 to TRBJ1-5; TRBD1 matches 7 bases. Trimming removed 0 bases from V and 4 bases from J; junction bases left unmatched: 3. The CDR3 length is 15 residues. Germline V CDR1 and CDR2: LNHNV, YYDKDF (reference sequence). In nucleotides, the CDR3 is TGTGCCACCAGCAGAGATAGGGGGCTGAATCAGCCCCAGCATTTT. Encoded protein: CATSRDRGLNQPQHF.

The CDR3 bases are TGTGCCAGCATATCGTTGCGGGACTCCTTCTACGAGCAGTACTTC. It codes for CASISLRDSFYEQYF. The chain recombines TRBV7-8 with TRBJ2-7; weak D call: TRBD2 (6 bases). Looked up from germline, CDR1 is SGHVS and CDR2 is FQNEAQ. This CDR3 region has 15 residues. The V gene lost 7 bases and the J gene lost 3 bases, with 19 bases spanning the gap.

The chain joins TRBV5-6 to TRBJ2-1; TRBD2 aligns across 9 bases. Unmatched junction bases numbered 3, after V lost 5 bases and J lost 0 bases. Germline V gives CDR1 SGHDT, CDR2 YYEEEE. CDR3 size: 15 residues. The CDR3 loop is CASRGSGSSYNEQFF. The CDR3 nucleotides are TGTGCCAGCAGAGGTAGCGGGAGCTCCTACAATGAGCAGTTCTTC.

The J gene is TRBJ1-4, the V gene TRBV27, with a possible D match to TRBD1 (6 bases). V was clipped by 1 base and J by 6 bases, with 12 bases between them. This CDR3 is built from 15 residues. Germline CDR1 MNHEY, CDR2 SMNVEV (reference sequence). CDR3 amino acids: CASSLLWGTYEKLFF. The CDR3 DNA sequence: TGTGCCAGCAGTTTATTGTGGGGGACATATGAAAAACTGTTTTTT.

This rearrangement joins TRBV10-3 to TRBJ2-1, with TRBD1 matching 11 bases. The CDR3 loop spans 15 amino acids. The J segment lost 2 bases and the V segment lost 10 bases, leaving 7 bases of the junction unmatched. Germline V CDR1 and CDR2: ENHRY, SYGVKD. The CDR3 DNA reads as TGTGCCAGCAAGGAGGGACAGGGGGCCTACAATGAGCAGTTCTTC. Its protein is CASKEGQGAYNEQFF.

The rearrangement uses TRBV7-3 and TRBJ1-2, with TRBD1 matching over 11 bases. CDR1 and CDR2 (germline): SGHTA, FQGTGA. The CDR3 length is 17 residues. V trimming: 2 bases; J trimming: 3 bases; junction bases outside the gene matches: 8. CDR3: CASSLGQGAAVDYGYTF. Written as DNA, the CDR3 is TGTGCCAGCAGCTTAGGACAGGGGGCGGCTGTGGACTATGGCTACACCTTC.

V and J are TRBV7-9 and TRBJ2-1; 9 bases align to TRBD2. Germline-derived CDR1 and CDR2 are SEHNR and FQNEAQ (reference sequence). CDR3 length: 15 residues. The V and J ends lost 7 bases and 3 bases, in that order; junction bases with no gene match: 7. The CDR3 loop reads CASIVSGRIYNEQFF. CDR3 nucleotide sequence: TGTGCCAGCATCGTTAGCGGGAGAATCTACAATGAGCAGTTCTTC.

About this clone: Other DNA sequences of this sample code for an identical CDR3. V and J are TRBV19 and TRBJ1-2; D call uncertain. V was cut by 7 bases and J by 5 bases, with 8 bases left in between. The CDR3 loop spans 11 amino acids. Per the germline V gene, CDR1 is LNHDA and CDR2 is SQIVND (reference sequence). CDR3 nucleotides: TGTGCCAGTAAAGCGGGTTATGGCTACACCTTC. Translated: CASKAGYGYTF. The whole variable domain, filled in from reference TRBV19 and TRBJ1-2, reads DGGITQSPKYLFRKEGQNVTLSCEQNLNHDAMYWYRQDPGQGLRLIYYSQIVNDFQKGDIAEGYSVSREKKESFPLTVTSAQKNPTAFYLCASKAGYGYTFGSGTRLTVV.

This clone was detected once. The chain carries TRBV27 and TRBJ2-1, with a possible D match to TRBD2 (6 bases). The length of the CDR3 is 15 residues. The V end was cut by 2 bases, the J end by 4 bases, with 12 bases between. The germline V gene has CDR1 MNHEY and CDR2 SMNVEV (reference sequence). CDR3 coding DNA: TGTGCCAGCAGTTTAGGGGTAGCGGCTTACAATGAGCAGTTCTTC. This gives the protein CASSLGVAAYNEQFF.

This rearrangement joins TRBV11-2 to TRBJ2-1; a possible D gene is TRBD2 (6 bases). V shed 8 bases and J shed 12 bases, with 14 bases lying between them. Germline-derived CDR1 and CDR2 are SGHAT and FQNNGV. This CDR3 has 11 amino acids. In DNA, the CDR3 is TGTGCCAGCTCTGAGAGGAGGGGGCAGTTCTTC. It is translated as CASSERRGQFF.

This clone showed up just once. The rearrangement uses TRBV18 and TRBJ2-2; TRBD1 matches 9 bases. The CDR3 is made up of 16 amino acids. The V and J ends lost 1 base and 4 bases, in that order; junction bases with no gene match: 4. Germline V gene sequence: CDR1 KGHSH, CDR2 LQKENI. The CDR3 spells CASSPLGQGGTGELFF. The CDR3 DNA is TGTGCCAGCTCACCACTGGGACAGGGTGGCACCGGGGAGCTGTTTTTT.

The chain combines TRBV27 with TRBJ2-3; 10 nucleotides line up with TRBD2. Per germline, CDR1 MNHEY and CDR2 SMNVEV (reference sequence). The CDR3 length is 16 residues. V shed 4 bases and J 2 bases; nucleotides not matched to a gene: 6. CDR3 nucleotide sequence: TGTGCCAGCAGTTGGACCGGGACTAGCGACACAGATACGCAGTATTTT. Its protein is CASSWTGTSDTDTQYF.

The chain has TRBV27 and TRBJ2-1; TRBD2 matches 8 bases. Germline loops: CDR1 MNHEY, CDR2 SMNVEV (reference sequence). The V segment lost 1 base and the J segment 15 bases; nucleotides outside the gene matches: 14. The CDR3 sequence is 15 residues long. This CDR3 is CASSLYPRLAGQRFF. As DNA, the CDR3 is TGTGCCAGCAGTTTATACCCCCGGCTAGCGGGCCAGCGGTTCTTC.

Concerning this clone: In the same sample, other DNA sequences code for this CDR3. The rearrangement uses TRBV4-1 and TRBJ2-7; D is uncertain. The CDR3 has 15 amino acids. CDR1 MGHRA and CDR2 YSYEKL come from the germline V gene. Trimming left V 1 base short and J 0 bases short, with 10 bases between. As DNA, the CDR3 is TGCGCCAGCAGCCAAGGACAAGCGAGCTCCTACGAGCAGTACTTC. Translation gives CASSQGQASSYEQYF.

On this clone itself: The same CDR3 can be traced to other DNA sequences in this sample. The rearrangement joins TRBV27 to TRBJ2-7, with 7 bases identical to TRBD2. The CDR3 contains 13 residues. From germline, CDR1 is MNHEY and CDR2 SMNVEV (reference sequence). V trimming: 3 bases; J trimming: 5 bases; junction bases outside the gene matches: 4. The CDR3 region has the DNA TGTGCCAGCAGTTTCCGCGGGAGCCACGAGCAGTACTTC. Translating it yields CASSFRGSHEQYF.

The chain uses TRBV4-2 and TRBJ2-1; 9 nucleotides match TRBD2. This CDR3 contains 17 residues. CDR1 and CDR2 from the germline V gene are LGHNA and YNFKEQ. With V trimmed by 5 bases and J by 2 bases, 10 bases remained unmatched. The CDR3: CASSGPSGVGPYNEQFF. The DNA of the CDR3 is TGTGCCAGCAGCGGACCTAGCGGGGTGGGGCCCTACAATGAGCAGTTCTTC.

This chain connects TRBV5-1 to TRBJ2-1; TRBD1 matches 9 bases. The CDR3 consists of 15 residues. Germline-derived CDR1 and CDR2 are SGHRS and YFSETQ. J gave up 7 bases and V 4 bases, and 9 bases lay outside the gene matches. CDR3 region: CASSNRDRAWNEQFF. The CDR3 DNA follows: TGCGCCAGCAGCAACCGGGACAGGGCTTGGAATGAGCAGTTCTTC.

J is TRBJ2-5 and V is TRBV4-3, with D perhaps matching TRBD2 (7 bases). Germline V CDR1 and CDR2: LGHNA, YSLEER. Trimming took off 0 bases at V and 4 bases at J, with 21 bases between the two ends. The CDR3 runs 18 residues. CDR3 sequence: CASSQDVLSFGGRETQYF. In nucleotides, the CDR3 is TGCGCCAGCAGCCAAGATGTCTTATCGTTCGGGGGGCGAGAGACCCAGTACTTC.

This chain uses TRBV7-6 with TRBJ1-5; D perhaps matches TRBD1 (5 bases). Germline V gives CDR1 SGHVS, CDR2 FNYEAQ. V lost 1 base and J lost 3, with 19 bases in between. The CDR3 is made up of 18 amino acids. DNA of the CDR3: TGTGCCAGCAGCTTAGTCCCTGGCAGGGAGCGTCCCAATCAGCCCCAGCATTTT. It is translated as CASSLVPGRERPNQPQHF.

This CDR3 reads CASSWQGGLGTTEAFF. The CDR3 coding sequence is TGTGCCAGTAGTTGGCAGGGAGGATTGGGGACGACTGAAGCTTTCTTT. The chain uses TRBV19 and TRBJ1-1, with D possibly being TRBD1 (5 bases). Germline lookup yields CDR1 LNHDA and CDR2 SQIVND (reference sequence). This CDR3 has 16 residues. V was trimmed by 5 bases and J by 5 bases, leaving 21 bases between them.

The CDR3 reads CASSSRDRGVNEQFF. DNA for the CDR3: TGTGCCAGCAGCTCCAGGGACAGGGGCGTCAATGAGCAGTTCTTC. V gene TRBV7-9 combines with J gene TRBJ2-1, with 10 nucleotides matching TRBD1. J was trimmed by 6 bases and V by 4 bases; bases with no gene match: 6. Germline values: CDR1 SEHNR, CDR2 FQNEAQ (reference sequence). The CDR3 is 15 amino acids.

The chain recombines TRBV7-9 with TRBJ1-2; D is possibly TRBD1 (6 bases). The CDR3 runs to 12 residues. Trimming removed 11 bases at V and 6 bases at J, with 16 bases between. Germline values: CDR1 SEHNR, CDR2 FQNEAQ (reference sequence). The CDR3 nucleotides read TGTGCCGGGCGGGGGGCGAAGGATGGCTACACCTTC. It is translated as CAGRGAKDGYTF.